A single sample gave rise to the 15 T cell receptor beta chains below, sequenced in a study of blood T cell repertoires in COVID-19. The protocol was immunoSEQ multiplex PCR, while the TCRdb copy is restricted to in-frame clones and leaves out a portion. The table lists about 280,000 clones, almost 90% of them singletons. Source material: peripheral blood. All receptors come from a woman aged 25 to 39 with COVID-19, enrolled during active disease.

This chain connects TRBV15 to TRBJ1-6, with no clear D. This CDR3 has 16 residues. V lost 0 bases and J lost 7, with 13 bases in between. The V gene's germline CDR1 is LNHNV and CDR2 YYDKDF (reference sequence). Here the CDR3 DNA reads TGTGCCACCAGCAGAGATTTTGGGGAGACCAATTCACCCCTCCACTTT. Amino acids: CATSRDFGETNSPLHF.

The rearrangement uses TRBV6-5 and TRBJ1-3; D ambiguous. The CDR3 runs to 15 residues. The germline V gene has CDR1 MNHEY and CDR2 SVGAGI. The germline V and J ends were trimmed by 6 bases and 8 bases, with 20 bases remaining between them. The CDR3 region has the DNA TGTGCCAGCAGCGAGACCGGCTCCCCCGGGGACACCATATATTTT. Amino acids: CASSETGSPGDTIYF.

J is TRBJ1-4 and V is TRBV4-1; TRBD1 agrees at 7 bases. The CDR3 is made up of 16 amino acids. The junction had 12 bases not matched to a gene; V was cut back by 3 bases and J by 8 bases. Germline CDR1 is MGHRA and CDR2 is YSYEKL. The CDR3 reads CASSQTGSRNMEKLFF. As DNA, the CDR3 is TGCGCCAGCAGCCAGACAGGGAGCCGGAATATGGAAAAACTGTTTTTT.

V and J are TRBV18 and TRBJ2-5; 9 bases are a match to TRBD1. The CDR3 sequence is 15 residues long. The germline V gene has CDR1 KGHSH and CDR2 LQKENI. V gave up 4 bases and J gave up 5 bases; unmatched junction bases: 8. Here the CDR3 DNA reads TGTGCCAGCTCACGAGGGACAGGGAGGTTCGAGACCCAGTACTTC. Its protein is CASSRGTGRFETQYF.

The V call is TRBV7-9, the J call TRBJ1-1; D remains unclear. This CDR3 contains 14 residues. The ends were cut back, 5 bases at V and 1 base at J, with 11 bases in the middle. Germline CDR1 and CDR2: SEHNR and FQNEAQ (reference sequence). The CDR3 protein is CASSERERNTEAFF. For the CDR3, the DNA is TGTGCCAGCAGCGAAAGGGAGAGGAACACTGAAGCTTTCTTT.

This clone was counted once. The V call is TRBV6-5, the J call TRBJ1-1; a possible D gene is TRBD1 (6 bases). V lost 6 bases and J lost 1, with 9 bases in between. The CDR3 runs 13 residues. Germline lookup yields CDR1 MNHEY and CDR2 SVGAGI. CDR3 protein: CASRSTGNTEAFF. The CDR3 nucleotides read TGTGCCAGCAGGTCGACAGGGAACACTGAAGCTTTCTTT.

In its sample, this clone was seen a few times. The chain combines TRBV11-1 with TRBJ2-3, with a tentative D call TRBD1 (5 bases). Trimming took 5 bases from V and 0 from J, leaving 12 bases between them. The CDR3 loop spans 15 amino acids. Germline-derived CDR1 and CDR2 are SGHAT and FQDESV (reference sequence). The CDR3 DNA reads TGTGCCAGCAGCCTCAGGGCCCAAAGCACAGATACGCAGTATTTT. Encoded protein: CASSLRAQSTDTQYF.

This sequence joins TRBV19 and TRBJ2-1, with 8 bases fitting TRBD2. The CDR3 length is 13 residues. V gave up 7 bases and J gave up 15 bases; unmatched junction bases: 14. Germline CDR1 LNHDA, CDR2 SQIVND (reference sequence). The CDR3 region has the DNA TGTGCCAGTAACGACCTGCCGGGACTAGAGACGTTCTTC. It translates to CASNDLPGLETFF.

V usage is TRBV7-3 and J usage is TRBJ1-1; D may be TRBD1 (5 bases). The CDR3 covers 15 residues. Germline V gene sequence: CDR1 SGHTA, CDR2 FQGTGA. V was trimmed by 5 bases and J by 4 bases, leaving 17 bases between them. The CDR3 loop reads CASSHNGGVRTEAFF. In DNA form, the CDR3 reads TGTGCCAGCAGCCATAATGGAGGGGTTCGCACTGAAGCTTTCTTT.

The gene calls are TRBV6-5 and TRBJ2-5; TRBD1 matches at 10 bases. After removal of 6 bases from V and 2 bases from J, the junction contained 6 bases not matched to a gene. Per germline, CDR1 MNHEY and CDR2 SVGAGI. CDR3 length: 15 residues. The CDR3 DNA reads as TGTGCCAGCAGCCCCGACAGGGGGCAACAAGAGACCCAGTACTTC. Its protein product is CASSPDRGQQETQYF.

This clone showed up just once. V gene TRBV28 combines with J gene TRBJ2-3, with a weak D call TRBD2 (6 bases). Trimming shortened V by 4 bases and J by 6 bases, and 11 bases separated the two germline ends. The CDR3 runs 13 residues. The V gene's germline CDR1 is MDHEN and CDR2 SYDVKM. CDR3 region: CASSSLTSDTQYF. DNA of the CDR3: TGTGCCAGCAGTTCCCTGACTAGTGATACGCAGTATTTT.

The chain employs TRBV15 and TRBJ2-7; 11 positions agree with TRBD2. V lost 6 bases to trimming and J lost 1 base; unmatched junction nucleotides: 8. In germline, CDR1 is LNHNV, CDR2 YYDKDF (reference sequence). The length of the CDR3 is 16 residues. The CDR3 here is CATRDMLAGGSYEQYF. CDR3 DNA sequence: TGTGCCACCAGGGATATGCTAGCGGGAGGTTCCTACGAGCAGTACTTC.

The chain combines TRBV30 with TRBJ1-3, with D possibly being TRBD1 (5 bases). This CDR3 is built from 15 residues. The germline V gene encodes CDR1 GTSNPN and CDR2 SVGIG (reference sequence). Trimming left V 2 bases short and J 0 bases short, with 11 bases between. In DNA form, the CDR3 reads TGTGCCTGGAGTCGACAGCCATCCTCTGGAAACACCATATATTTT. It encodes CAWSRQPSSGNTIYF.

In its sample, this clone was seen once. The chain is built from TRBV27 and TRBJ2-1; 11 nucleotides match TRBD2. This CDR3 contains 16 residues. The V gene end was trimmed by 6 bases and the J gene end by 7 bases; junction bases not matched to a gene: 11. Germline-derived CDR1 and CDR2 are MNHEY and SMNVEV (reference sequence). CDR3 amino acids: CASSSGTSGQRNEQFF. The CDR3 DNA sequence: TGTGCCAGCAGCTCCGGGACTAGCGGTCAAAGGAATGAGCAGTTCTTC.

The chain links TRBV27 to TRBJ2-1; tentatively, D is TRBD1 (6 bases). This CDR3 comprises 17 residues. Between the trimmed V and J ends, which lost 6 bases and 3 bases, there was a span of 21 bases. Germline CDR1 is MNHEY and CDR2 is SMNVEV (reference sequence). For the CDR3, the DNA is TGTGCCAGCAGGACCCCGTACAGGGAAAAGGGCTACAATGAGCAGTTCTTC. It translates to CASRTPYREKGYNEQFF.